This record looks at one T cell receptor beta chain sequence and its context. The CDR3 is 16 residues long. The germline V gene encodes CDR1 SGHVS and CDR2 FNYEAQ. Trimming took 1 base from V and 4 from J; bases not matched to a gene: 10. This record belongs to a study of blood T cell repertoires in COVID-19. The overall study: COVID-19 samples collected from the United States, Italy and Spain covered acute and convalescent phases. T cells, B-cell-depleted T cells, or PBMCs supplied cDNA or gDNA.

The authors' processing: Reference gene primer amplification in the assay estimated nucleated cell counts. The assay was immunoSEQ multiplex PCR, and TCRdb's table has in-frame clones only and misses some. That table gives V, J and clone size, and the DNA gave D and trimming. The sample lists 100,000 to 150,000 clones, over 75% seen once, with about 2% in the top ten. V is TRBV7-6 and J is TRBJ2-7; 7 bases fit TRBD2. What was sequenced was peripheral blood. This TCR derives from a man in his 70s with active COVID-19. DNA of the CDR3: TGTGCCAGCAGCTTAGGGCTAGCGGAGGACCCTTACGAGCAGTACTTC. Translating it yields CASSLGLAEDPYEQYF.